Listed below are T cell receptor beta chains from one sample, sequenced in a study of shared clonotypes between healthy human individuals. The table came from immunoSEQ multiplex PCR; TCRdb's copy has only in-frame clones and leaves some out. The sample consists of 2 million to 2.5 million clones, around 92% of them appearing once. Sequencing used naive CD4+ T cells from PBMCs. The receptors shown here come from a man between 18 and 35 years old in good health. Some clones in this sample may be carry-over from other donors' samples. Each CDR3 is given with its conserved first and last residue. Clone size is given for some rows only: seen once, a few or many times, or a class if the clone is expanded.

CDR3 protein,clone size,V gene
CASSEGRGRVHNEQFF,NA,TRBV18
CASSQERQVGSYNEQFF,NA,TRBV4-1
CASSLTPTRGTKNIQYF,NA,TRBV9
CASSFTASNSPLHF,once,TRBV28
CSVAPLAASYEQYF,NA,TRBV29-1
CASSLEGTSGLLREQYF,NA,TRBV5-5
CASSVGRLDYNEQFF,once,TRBV28
CASSLPVKTYEQYF,NA,TRBV28
CASSIVGGYEQYF,NA,TRBV19
CASSLALRDTQYF,NA,TRBV5-1
CASSLKRGRTGQETQYF,NA,TRBV4-3
CASSRNLRDGSYEQYF,NA,TRBV5-1
CASSEVGLNQPQHF,few,TRBV25-1
CASSWTPNYPTDTQYF,once,TRBV7-8
CASSLLRLAGAHEQFF,NA,TRBV28
CASSLGGGGDTQYF,NA,TRBV7-2
CASSQSLSEAFF,NA,TRBV14
CASSLGAGGPWNEQFF,NA,TRBV5-1
CASSPIGLAGVREQFF,NA,TRBV7-2
CASSLGWVSSGANVLTF,NA,TRBV11-3
CASSPNRADYGYTF,NA,TRBV18
CASSQAGAYEQYF,few,TRBV25-1
CASSSPVAGEQFF,NA,TRBV7-2
CASSPRDRGFYEQYF,NA,TRBV19
CASRMGGAQETQYF,once,TRBV5-1
CATKTYANTEAFF,NA,TRBV28
CASSNGVFGYNEQFF,NA,TRBV5-4
CASSALPKQGQETQYF,NA,TRBV25-1
CASKASEYNEQFF,NA,TRBV10-2
CASSKVRAGIEKLFF,few,TRBV21-1
CASSPDGNTGELFF,NA,TRBV7-3
CASSLSGGISYNEQFF,NA,TRBV28
CASSPGVQPQHF,NA,TRBV5-5
CASSLAGDAQAHEQFF,NA,TRBV7-9
CASSPRTVTNTEAFF,NA,TRBV9
CASSELQNTEAFF,NA,TRBV6-1
CATSSWMGMNTEAFF,NA,TRBV15
CASSLEGTKNEQFF,NA,TRBV7-9
CASSVQGADTQYF,NA,TRBV11-2
CASSPVRGVGNTIYF,NA,TRBV7-2
CASSNRNRGVEQYF,NA,TRBV6-6
CSVERLAGTNEQFF,NA,TRBV29-1
CASKGDGNEQFF,NA,TRBV2
CASSYSRSSGYGYTF,NA,TRBV6-5
CASSFWTGEGNTIYF,NA,TRBV5-4
CASSFSPAPNYGYTF,NA,TRBV7-4